Each of the 24 T cell receptor beta chains below was sequenced from the same sample in a study of CD8+ T cells in alopecia areata. As for treatment: oral pan-JAK inhibitor, 5-10 mg twice daily. RNA was isolated and reverse transcribed to cDNA, the sequencing template. Sequencing used immunoSEQ multiplex PCR; TCRdb keeps in-frame clones, though not all of them. Among over 100,000 clones listed, 53% were seen once. The specimen was CD4+ T cells sorted from blood, collected at week 4, from a patient treated with tofacitinib. The receptors stem from a human donor with alopecia areata.

In its sample, this clone was seen a few times. This sequence joins TRBV27 and TRBJ2-5, with D possibly being TRBD1 (5 bases). V shed 3 bases and J shed 3 bases, with 11 bases lying between them. Looked up from germline, CDR1 is MNHEY and CDR2 is SMNVEV (reference sequence). This CDR3 contains 14 residues. The CDR3 sequence: CASSFAGSKETQYF. DNA for the CDR3: TGTGCCAGCAGTTTTGCAGGGTCGAAAGAGACCCAGTACTTC.

This clone was counted only a few times. The chain carries TRBV6-5 and TRBJ1-1; D is unresolved. V lost 4 bases to trimming and J lost 10 bases, with 16 bases between them. Per the germline V gene, CDR1 is MNHEY and CDR2 is SVGAGI. This CDR3 is built from 13 residues. CDR3: CASSSDTDLGAFF. The CDR3 nucleotides are TGTGCCAGCAGTTCCGACACGGACTTGGGAGCTTTCTTT.

The table lists this clone with a few counts. The V call is TRBV5-5, the J call TRBJ2-3, with a tentative D call TRBD1 (5 bases). This CDR3 has 13 residues. Trimming left V 3 bases short and J 0 bases short, with 5 bases between. Germline V lookup: CDR1 SGHKS, CDR2 YYEKEE (reference sequence). CDR3 amino acids: CASSSGSTDTQYF. The DNA of the CDR3 is TGTGCCAGCAGCTCAGGGAGCACAGATACGCAGTATTTT.

The chain is built from TRBV29-1 and TRBJ2-7; no definite D call. CDR3 size: 12 residues. V dropped 7 bases and J dropped 0 bases, with 10 bases sitting between them. Germline lookup yields CDR1 SQVTM and CDR2 ANQGSEA. The CDR3 DNA reads TGCAGCGCCCTGACTGGCTCCTACGAGCAGTACTTC. Its translation is CSALTGSYEQYF.

This clone was counted between two and nine times. V gene TRBV29-1 combines with J gene TRBJ2-1; D not resolved. CDR1 and CDR2 from the germline V gene are SQVTM and ANQGSEA. Between the trimmed V and J ends, which lost 6 bases and 4 bases, there was a span of 7 bases. The CDR3 totals 11 residues. CDR3 coding DNA: TGCAGCGTCGTCACGTACAATGAGCAGTTCTTC. Amino acids: CSVVTYNEQFF.

This chain uses TRBV30 with TRBJ2-1, with D unresolved. This CDR3 spans 13 amino acids. V was clipped by 0 bases and J by 4 bases, with 7 bases between them. The germline V gene encodes CDR1 GTSNPN and CDR2 SVGIG (reference sequence). This chain's CDR3 is CAWSVLRYNEQFF. The CDR3 region has the DNA TGTGCCTGGAGTGTACTTCGGTACAATGAGCAGTTCTTC.

The chain combines TRBV5-1 with TRBJ2-7; D call uncertain. CDR1 is SGHRS and CDR2 is YFSETQ in the germline V gene. The CDR3 is 14 residues long. Trimming stripped 5 bases from V and 0 bases from J, with 12 bases between. CDR3 loop: CASRTHSSSYEQYF. For the CDR3, the DNA is TGCGCCAGCAGGACACATTCGAGCTCCTACGAGCAGTACTTC. Filled out from reference TRBV5-1 and TRBJ2-7, the complete variable domain reads KAGVTQTPRYLIKTRGQQVTLSCSPISGHRSVSWYQQTPGQGLQFLFEYFSETQRNKGNFPGRFSGRQFSNSRSEMNVSTLELGDSALYLCASRTHSSSYEQYFGPGTRLTVT.

The chain combines TRBV15 with TRBJ1-2; TRBD1 aligns across 7 bases. The CDR3 is 13 residues long. CDR1 is LNHNV and CDR2 is YYDKDF in the germline V gene (reference sequence). After removal of 8 bases from V and 7 bases from J, the junction contained 10 bases not matched to a gene. In DNA form, the CDR3 reads TGTGCCACCGGCCCACGACAGGGCATTGGCTACACCTTC. It codes for CATGPRQGIGYTF.

The chain combines TRBV29-1 with TRBJ2-7; D ambiguous. The CDR3 extends over 10 amino acids. V was pared by 4 bases and J by 5 bases, with 6 bases between. Germline CDR1 reads SQVTM; CDR2 reads ANQGSEA. In nucleotides, the CDR3 is TGCAGCGTTGGAGTGAACGAGCAGTACTTC. This sequence encodes CSVGVNEQYF.

The J gene is TRBJ1-2, the V gene TRBV5-6; a possible D gene is TRBD1 (5 bases). The CDR3 has 13 amino acids. V was cut by 7 bases and J by 7 bases, with 17 bases left in between. Germline CDR1 reads SGHDT; CDR2 reads YYEEEE. The CDR3 loop is CASCWGVIGGYTF. In nucleotides, the CDR3 is TGTGCCAGCTGCTGGGGGGTGATCGGTGGCTACACCTTC.

The chain has TRBV6-1 and TRBJ2-3; D might be TRBD2 (6 bases). Germline assignment: CDR1 MNHNS and CDR2 SASEGT. With 0 bases removed from V and 1 base from J, the gap between germline ends came to 11 bases. CDR3 size: 16 residues. Written as DNA, the CDR3 is TGTGCCAGCAGTGAAGCTCGGAGGGACCGCACAGATACGCAGTATTTT. Translation: CASSEARRDRTDTQYF.

J is TRBJ2-1 and V is TRBV6-5; 12 bases line up with TRBD2. With V trimmed by 6 bases and J by 8 bases, 8 bases remained unmatched. This CDR3 region has 15 residues. Looked up from germline, CDR1 is MNHEY and CDR2 is SVGAGI. CDR3 residues: CASRLGLAGNYEQFF. The CDR3 region has the DNA TGTGCCAGCAGATTAGGACTAGCGGGAAACTATGAGCAGTTCTTC.

The rearrangement uses TRBV7-2 and TRBJ1-5; D is perhaps TRBD1 (6 bases). This CDR3 comprises 14 residues. Germline V gene sequence: CDR1 SGHTA, CDR2 FQGNSA. V was cut by 1 base and J by 2 bases, with 6 bases left in between. CDR3 DNA sequence: TGTGCCAGCAGCTTAGGGACAGGCAATCAGCCCCAGCATTTT. Amino acids: CASSLGTGNQPQHF. Variable domain in full (rest from reference TRBV7-2 and TRBJ1-5): GAGVSQSPSNKVTEKGKDVELRCDPISGHTALYWYRQSLGQGLEFLIYFQGNSAPDKSGLPSDRFSAERTGGSVSTLTIQRTQQEDSAVYLCASSLGTGNQPQHFGDGTRLSIL.

V gene TRBV27 combines with J gene TRBJ1-1; 10 bases match TRBD1. Trimming cost V 4 bases and J 5 bases; bases outside gene matches: 7. The CDR3 sequence is 15 residues long. Germline V gene lookup returns CDR1 MNHEY and CDR2 SMNVEV (reference sequence). CDR3 sequence: CASSSRDRGWTEAFF. The CDR3, as DNA: TGTGCCAGCAGTTCCCGGGACAGGGGATGGACTGAAGCTTTCTTT.

This chain joins TRBV30 and TRBJ2-3; D is possibly TRBD2 (5 bases). Germline CDR1 reads GTSNPN; CDR2 reads SVGIG (reference sequence). Trimming shortened V by 2 bases and J by 0 bases, and 9 bases separated the two germline ends. The CDR3 consists of 14 residues. As DNA, the CDR3 is TGTGCCTGGAGTATCGGGATTAGCACAGATACGCAGTATTTT. Translated: CAWSIGISTDTQYF. The full variable domain, its missing parts supplied by reference TRBV30 and TRBJ2-3, is SQTIHQWPATLVQPVGSPLSLECTVEGTSNPNLYWYRQAAGRGLQLLFYSVGIGQISSEVPQNLSASRPQDRQFILSSKKLLLSDSGFYLCAWSIGISTDTQYFGPGTRLTVL.

This clone has a handful of counts. This sequence joins TRBV6-5 and TRBJ1-1, with D perhaps matching TRBD1 (6 bases). CDR1 MNHEY and CDR2 SVGAGI come from the germline V gene. The CDR3 totals 13 residues. The V gene lost 2 bases and the J gene lost 7 bases, with 11 bases spanning the gap. The CDR3 protein is CASSYARGNEAFF. The DNA for the CDR3 is TGTGCCAGCAGTTACGCCAGGGGAAATGAAGCTTTCTTT.

CDR3 region: CSVRQGAAFF. DNA for the CDR3: TGCAGCGTACGACAGGGGGCCGCTTTCTTT. The chain combines TRBV29-1 with TRBJ1-1, with TRBD1 identical over 10 bases. The CDR3 runs 10 residues. The junction had 3 bases not matched to a gene; V was cut back by 6 bases and J by 11 bases. Germline V lookup: CDR1 SQVTM, CDR2 ANQGSEA.

The gene calls are TRBV4-1 and TRBJ1-2, with no clear D. CDR1 is MGHRA, CDR2 YSYEKL, per germline. The germline V and J ends were trimmed by 4 bases and 1 base, with 13 bases remaining between them. The CDR3 is made up of 15 amino acids. This CDR3 is CASSPPRGVNYGYTF. The CDR3 nucleotides read TGCGCCAGCAGCCCCCCCCGGGGAGTTAACTATGGCTACACCTTC.

The chain combines TRBV2 with TRBJ1-5; no clear D gene. The CDR3 length is 17 residues. Deletions cut 2 bases from V and 3 bases from J, with 17 bases between. CDR1 SNHLY and CDR2 FYNNEI come from the germline V gene. Here the CDR3 DNA reads TGTGCCAGCAGTGAATATCGAGGGTCAGCATACAATCAGCCCCAGCATTTT. This encodes CASSEYRGSAYNQPQHF.

V gene TRBV2 combines with J gene TRBJ2-1; D is undetermined. The ends were cut back, 5 bases at V and 5 bases at J, with 13 bases in the middle. CDR3 length equals 14 residues. The germline V gene has CDR1 SNHLY and CDR2 FYNNEI. The CDR3 sequence: CASSSPYTNNEQFF. The CDR3 DNA sequence: TGTGCCAGCAGTTCTCCGTACACAAACAATGAGCAGTTCTTC.

CDR3 nucleotide sequence: TGTGCCTGGACCGGCACTAGCTCCATCACAGATACGCAGTATTTT. As protein: CAWTGTSSITDTQYF. V is TRBV30 and J is TRBJ2-3; the D gene is possibly TRBD2 (6 bases). V was pared by 4 bases and J by 2 bases, with 16 bases between. CDR1 and CDR2 (germline): GTSNPN, SVGIG (reference sequence). The CDR3 spans 15 residues.

The CDR3 protein is CASSRRQGANNSPLHF. The CDR3 DNA is TGTGCCAGTAGTCGACGACAGGGGGCGAATAATTCACCCCTCCACTTT. The rearrangement uses TRBV19 and TRBJ1-6; TRBD1 matches at 10 bases. The CDR3 is 16 amino acids. Germline lookup yields CDR1 LNHDA and CDR2 SQIVND (reference sequence). Unmatched junction bases numbered 6, after V lost 5 bases and J lost 5 bases.

The CDR3 sequence is CASSVAGATGELFF. The DNA of the CDR3 is TGTGCCAGCAGCGTAGCAGGGGCCACCGGGGAGCTGTTTTTT. The J gene is TRBJ2-2, the V gene TRBV9; D possibly corresponds to TRBD1 (6 bases). Trimming took 0 bases from V and 4 from J, leaving 7 bases between them. CDR3 size: 14 residues. Germline V gene data show CDR1 as SGDLS and CDR2 as YYNGEE.

This clone appeared a few times. The rearrangement uses TRBV5-1 and TRBJ2-7; 7 bases are a match to TRBD2. Germline V CDR1 and CDR2: SGHRS, YFSETQ. V lost 0 bases, J lost 5 bases, and 5 bases stayed unmatched. The CDR3 is made up of 14 amino acids. The CDR3 spells CASSLGGRGNEQYF. The CDR3 DNA is TGCGCCAGCAGCTTGGGCGGGAGAGGAAACGAGCAGTACTTC.